This T cell receptor (beta chain) originates from a study of neoadjuvant anti-PD-1 for oral cavity cancer. Time point in this sample: after neoadjuvant nivolumab, at surgical resection. These newly diagnosed stage II-IVA oral cavity squamous cell carcinoma patients had no prior systemic or radiation treatment. Analysis of PBMCs was direct, with no culture step. Blood libraries mostly used about 0.5 ug genomic DNA, six replicates each. Some clones are missing from TCRdb's copy, which holds only in-frame ones; the method was immunoSEQ multiplex PCR. There are roughly 68,000 clones in the sample; roughly nine tenths occur only once, and 2.5% to 3% lies in the top ten. Study-wide results and caveats: Only a few patients per response group were TCR-analyzed; validation needed.

Germline lookup yields CDR1 MNHEY and CDR2 SVGAGI. With 5 bases clipped from V and 0 bases from J, the junction kept 3 bases outside the gene matches. This CDR3 has 15 amino acids. Note on this clone: Antigen unknown.

This clonotype was sampled from a person between 35 and 79 years old with oral cavity squamous cell carcinoma. Sequences were derived from PBMCs, sampled after nivolumab (anti-PD-1) treatment. The chain employs TRBV6-5 and TRBJ2-2; 7 bases agree with TRBD1. The CDR3 coding sequence is TGTGCCAGCAGTCCAGGGACAGCGAACACCGGGGAGCTGTTTTTT. Translated: CASSPGTANTGELFF.